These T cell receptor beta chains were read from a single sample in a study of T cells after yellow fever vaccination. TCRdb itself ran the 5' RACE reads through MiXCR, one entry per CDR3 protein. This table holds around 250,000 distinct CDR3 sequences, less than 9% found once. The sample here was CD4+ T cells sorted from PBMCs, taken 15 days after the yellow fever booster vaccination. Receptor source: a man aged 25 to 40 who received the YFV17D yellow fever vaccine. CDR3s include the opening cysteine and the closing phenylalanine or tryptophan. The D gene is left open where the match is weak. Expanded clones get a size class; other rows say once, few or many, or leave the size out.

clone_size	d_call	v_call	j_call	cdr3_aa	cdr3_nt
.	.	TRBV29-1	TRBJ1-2	CSVLPRLGLKDYGYTF	TGCAGCGTACTCCCAAGGTTGGGCCTGAAGGACTATGGCTACACCTTC
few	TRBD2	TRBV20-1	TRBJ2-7	CSARDSSGLTYEQYF	TGCAGTGCTAGGGACTCTAGCGGCCTAACCTACGAGCAGTACTTC
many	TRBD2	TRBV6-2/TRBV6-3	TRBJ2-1	CASSLAGTLGNEQFF	TGTGCCAGCAGTTTAGCGGGAACCTTGGGCAATGAGCAGTTCTTC
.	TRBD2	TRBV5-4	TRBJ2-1	CASSFRLAGGGNEQFF	TGTGCCAGCAGCTTCAGACTAGCGGGAGGGGGCAATGAGCAGTTCTTC
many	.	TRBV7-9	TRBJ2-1	CASSSGVTYNEQFF	TGTGCCAGCAGCTCAGGGGTAACCTACAATGAGCAGTTCTTC
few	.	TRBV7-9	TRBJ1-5	CASSFSGNNQPQHF	TGTGCCAGCAGCTTTTCAGGGAACAATCAGCCCCAGCATTTT
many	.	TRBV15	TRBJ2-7	CATSRAGSGKYEQYF	TGTGCCACCAGCAGAGCAGGGTCGGGGAAGTACGAGCAGTACTTC
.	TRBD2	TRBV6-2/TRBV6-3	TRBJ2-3	CASSGGRWTDTQYF	TGTGCCAGTTCGGGGGGACGGTGGACAGATACGCAGTATTTT
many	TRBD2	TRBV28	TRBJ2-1	CASSLGFGGRALGNEQFF	TGTGCCAGCAGTTTAGGTTTCGGCGGGAGGGCCTTGGGCAATGAGCAGTTCTTC
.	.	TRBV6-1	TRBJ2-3	CASSDEGLPTDTQYF	TGTGCCAGCAGTGACGAAGGACTACCCACAGATACGCAGTATTTT
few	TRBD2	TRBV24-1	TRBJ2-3	CATSDLGSGRGTDTQYF	TGTGCCACCAGTGATTTAGGGAGCGGGAGGGGCACAGATACGCAGTATTTT
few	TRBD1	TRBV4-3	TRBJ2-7	CASSQDSRQGYEQYF	TGCGCCAGCAGCCAAGATTCTAGACAGGGCTACGAGCAGTACTTC
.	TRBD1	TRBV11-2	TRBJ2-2	CASSPRPGQGADTGELFF	TGTGCCAGCAGCCCCCGTCCAGGACAGGGGGCGGACACCGGGGAGCTGTTTTTT
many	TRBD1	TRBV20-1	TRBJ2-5	CSAPPQGASFVGTQYF	TGCAGTGCTCCCCCCCAGGGGGCGTCCTTCGTAGGGACCCAGTACTTC
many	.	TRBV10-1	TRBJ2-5	CASSSKRGTETQYF	TGCGCCAGTTCCAGCAAACGCGGGACGGAGACCCAGTACTTC
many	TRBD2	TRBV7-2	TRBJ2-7	CASSPGSGLAGAEQYF	TGTGCCAGCAGCCCAGGGTCGGGGCTAGCGGGCGCCGAGCAGTACTTC
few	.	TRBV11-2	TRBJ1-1	CASSLVGGEAFF	TGTGCCAGCAGCTTAGTGGGGGGTGAAGCTTTCTTT
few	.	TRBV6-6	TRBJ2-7	CASGPSQYEQYF	TGTGCCAGCGGCCCCAGCCAATACGAGCAGTACTTC
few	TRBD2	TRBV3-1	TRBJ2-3	CASSLTSGGSTDTQYF	TGTGCCAGCAGTCTTACTAGCGGTGGTAGCACAGATACGCAGTATTTT
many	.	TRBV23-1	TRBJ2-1	CASKRSRGGVYNEQFF	TGCGCCAGCAAAAGATCGCGAGGCGGAGTTTACAATGAGCAGTTCTTC
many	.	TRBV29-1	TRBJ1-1	CSVIRQGNTEAFF	TGCAGCGTAATCCGTCAGGGGAACACTGAAGCTTTCTTT
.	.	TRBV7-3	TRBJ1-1	CASSLRQDTEAFF	TGTGCCAGCAGCCTCCGGCAGGACACTGAAGCTTTCTTT
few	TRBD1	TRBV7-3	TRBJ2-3	CASSIDRVGDTQYF	TGTGCCAGCAGCATCGACAGGGTCGGAGATACGCAGTATTTT
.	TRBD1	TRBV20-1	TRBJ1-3	CSAREAGGGNTIYF	TGCAGTGCTAGAGAGGCAGGGGGGGGAAACACCATATATTTT
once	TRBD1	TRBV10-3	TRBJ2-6	CSIRSFGTGVSGANVLTF	TGTTCCATCAGATCTTTCGGGACAGGGGTCTCTGGGGCCAACGTCCTGACTTTC
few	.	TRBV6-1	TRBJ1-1	CASKLGRNTEAFF	TGTGCCAGCAAGCTCGGACGGAACACTGAAGCTTTCTTT
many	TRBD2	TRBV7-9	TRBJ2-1	CASSLKTSGRFYEQFF	TGTGCCAGCAGCTTAAAAACTAGCGGGAGGTTCTATGAGCAGTTCTTC
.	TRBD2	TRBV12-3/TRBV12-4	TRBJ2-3	CASTTSGRRETDTQYF	TGTGCCAGCACCACTAGCGGGAGAAGGGAGACAGATACGCAGTATTTT
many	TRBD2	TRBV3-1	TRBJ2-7	CASSQETSGRNNEQYF	TGTGCCAGCAGCCAAGAAACTAGCGGGAGAAACAACGAGCAGTACTTC
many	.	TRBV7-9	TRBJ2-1	CASSSSGNEQFF	TGTGCCAGCAGCTCCTCGGGCAATGAGCAGTTCTTC
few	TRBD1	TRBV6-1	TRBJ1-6	CASRIDRVSSPLHF	TGTGCCAGCAGAATAGACAGGGTGAGCTCACCCCTCCACTTT
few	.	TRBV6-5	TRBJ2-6	CASSYSVMESGANVLTF	TGTGCCAGCAGTTACTCGGTAATGGAGTCTGGGGCCAACGTCCTGACTTTC
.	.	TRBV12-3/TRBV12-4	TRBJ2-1	CASSSLAANEQFF	TGTGCCAGCAGTTCACTAGCCGCCAATGAGCAGTTCTTC
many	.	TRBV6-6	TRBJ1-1	CASLRRPNTEAFF	TGTGCCAGCTTAAGACGTCCGAACACTGAAGCTTTCTTT
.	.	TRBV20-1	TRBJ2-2	CSARPGTRGTGELFF	TGCAGTGCTAGACCCGGGACTCGGGGAACCGGGGAGCTGTTTTTT
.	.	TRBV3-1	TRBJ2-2	CASARSGELFF	TGTGCCAGCGCCCGGTCCGGGGAGCTGTTTTTT
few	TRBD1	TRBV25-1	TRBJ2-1	CASSKTGVRDEQFF	TGTGCCAGCAGTAAGACAGGGGTAAGGGATGAGCAGTTCTTC
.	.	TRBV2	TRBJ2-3	CASRRQVSSTDTQYF	TGTGCCAGCAGGCGACAGGTATCTAGCACAGATACGCAGTATTTT
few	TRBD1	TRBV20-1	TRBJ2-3	CSATGTVADTQYF	TGCAGTGCCACCGGGACAGTTGCAGATACGCAGTATTTT
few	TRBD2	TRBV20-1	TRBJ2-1	CSPDLTSGTYNEQFF	TGCAGTCCGGACCTGACTAGCGGGACCTACAATGAGCAGTTCTTC
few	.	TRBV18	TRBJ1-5	CASSPQGKIQPQHF	TGTGCCAGCTCACCACAGGGGAAAATTCAGCCCCAGCATTTT
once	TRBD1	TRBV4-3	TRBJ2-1	CASSQGTGNDEQFF	TGCGCCAGCAGCCAAGGGACAGGGAATGATGAGCAGTTCTTC
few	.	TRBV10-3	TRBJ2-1	CAISDRGLDNEQFF	TGTGCCATCAGTGATAGGGGTCTCGACAATGAGCAGTTCTTC
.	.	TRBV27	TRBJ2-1	CASTLRGRLGATYNEQFF	TGTGCCAGCACCCTGAGGGGCCGACTAGGTGCAACCTACAATGAGCAGTTCTTC
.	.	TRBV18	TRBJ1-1	CASSGQGYTEAFF	TGTGCCAGCTCAGGGCAGGGGTACACTGAAGCTTTCTTT
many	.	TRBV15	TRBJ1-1	CATSSERGAEAFF	TGTGCCACCAGCAGCGAACGGGGTGCTGAAGCTTTCTTT
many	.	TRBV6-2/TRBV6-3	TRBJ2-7	CASSSDSGGPLSHEQYF	TGTGCCAGCAGTTCTGACAGTGGCGGGCCTTTGTCCCACGAGCAGTACTTC
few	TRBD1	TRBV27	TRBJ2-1	CASSLKHRGTSYYNEQFF	TGTGCCAGCAGTTTAAAACACAGGGGGACCTCCTACTACAATGAGCAGTTCTTC
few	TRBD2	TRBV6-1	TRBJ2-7	CASSPSGRLSYEQYF	TGTGCCAGCAGCCCCAGCGGGAGGTTATCCTACGAGCAGTACTTC
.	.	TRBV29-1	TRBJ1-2	CSVRPPQGNVGYTF	TGCAGCGTTCGACCCCCACAGGGTAATGTTGGCTACACCTTC
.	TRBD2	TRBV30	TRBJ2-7	CAWSLPRLAGEQYF	TGTGCCTGGAGTCTACCTAGACTAGCGGGAGAGCAGTACTTC
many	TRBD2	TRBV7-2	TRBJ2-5	CASSLGGTGGETQYF	TGTGCCAGCAGCTTAGGGGGTACGGGAGGAGAGACCCAGTACTTC
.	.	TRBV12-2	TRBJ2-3	CASRSSGLVRDTQYF	TGTGCAAGTCGCTCATCTGGACTAGTGCGGGATACGCAGTATTTT